Listed here are 28 T cell receptor beta chains from one sample, sequenced in a study of Ad26.COV2.S vaccination and SARS-CoV-2 variants. TCRdb keeps only in-frame clones here, not all; method: immunoSEQ multiplex PCR. This table has hundreds of thousands of clones, more than 80% appearing once. As to treatment: roughly 20 received Ad26.COV2.S at low or high dose, single or two shots; 5 received placebo; per-sample allocation not given. Day 63 after the first injection of vaccine or placebo was the sampling time. The sample in question was peripheral blood, obtained in a trial of Ad26.COV2.S vaccine versus placebo. These receptors all come from a person aged 18-65 years who received the Ad26.COV2.S COVID-19 vaccine or a placebo.

This clone showed up just once. The CDR3 DNA sequence: TGTGCCAGTAGTAGAGGGACAGGGGCTTATAGCAATCAGCCCCAGCATTTT. Protein: CASSRGTGAYSNQPQHF. V gene TRBV19 combines with J gene TRBJ1-5; 10 bases line up with TRBD1. This CDR3 comprises 17 residues. V was pared by 4 bases and J by 0 bases, with 6 bases of the junction left unmatched. Per germline, CDR1 LNHDA and CDR2 SQIVND (reference sequence).

The J gene is TRBJ1-2, the V gene TRBV7-2; the match to TRBD1 covers 8 bases. The CDR3 runs to 15 residues. J gave up 7 bases and V 5 bases, and 12 bases lay outside the gene matches. Looked up from germline, CDR1 is SGHTA and CDR2 is FQGNSA. The CDR3 DNA follows: TGTGCCAGCAGCCCCCGATCGACAGGGGAAGGTGGCTACACCTTC. It specifies CASSPRSTGEGGYTF.

This chain joins TRBV11-3 and TRBJ2-1; 9 bases match TRBD2. Germline V gene data show CDR1 as SGHNT and CDR2 as YENEEA. CDR3 size: 15 residues. V gave up 5 bases and J gave up 1 base; unmatched junction bases: 3. CDR3 loop: CASSPLAGSYNEQFF. CDR3 DNA sequence: TGTGCCAGCAGCCCACTAGCGGGTTCCTACAATGAGCAGTTCTTC.

This clone was seen repeatedly, ten times or more. The chain links TRBV14 to TRBJ1-1; D is possibly TRBD1 (5 bases). The V and J ends lost 1 base and 5 bases respectively, with 11 bases between them. Germline V gene sequence: CDR1 SGHDN, CDR2 FVKESK. The CDR3 is made up of 14 amino acids. In nucleotides, the CDR3 is TGTGCCAGCAGCCAAGTCTTTGGGGGAACTGAAGCTTTCTTT. It translates to CASSQVFGGTEAFF.

The V call is TRBV6-5, the J call TRBJ1-3; TRBD1 agrees at 7 bases. Germline V lookup: CDR1 MNHEY, CDR2 SVGAGI. This CDR3 has 14 residues. V lost 5 bases, J lost 8 bases, and 9 bases stayed unmatched. CDR3 nucleotide sequence: TGTGCCAGCAGTCTCGGGACAGCCCCGGACACCATATATTTT. It yields the protein CASSLGTAPDTIYF.

CDR3 in DNA: TGTGCCAGCAGATCCGGGACTAGTGACACCGGGGAGCTGTTTTTT. This encodes CASRSGTSDTGELFF. The rearrangement uses TRBV11-2 and TRBJ2-2; 8 nucleotides align to TRBD2. This CDR3 has 15 amino acids. Germline CDR1 is SGHAT and CDR2 is FQNNGV. V gave up 6 bases and J gave up 3 bases; unmatched junction bases: 6.

The chain has TRBV27 and TRBJ1-4, with D possibly TRBD1 on 5 matching bases. The germline CDR1 and CDR2 sequences are MNHEY and SMNVEV (reference sequence). V gave up 5 bases and J gave up 8 bases, with 18 bases separating them. CDR3 size: 15 residues. CDR3 nucleotides: TGTGCCAGCAGTCCGGTGGGCGGGGAGGGGGAAAAACTGTTTTTT. Encoded protein: CASSPVGGEGEKLFF.

The chain links TRBV11-2 to TRBJ2-5; TRBD2 matches 13 bases. The CDR3 has 19 amino acids. From germline, CDR1 is SGHAT and CDR2 FQNNGV. Trimming at V came to 4 bases and at J to 4 bases, leaving 15 bases not matched to a gene. CDR3 protein: CASSSISGTSGVVRETQYF. The CDR3 DNA follows: TGTGCCAGCAGCTCAATCAGTGGGACTAGCGGGGTGGTACGAGAGACCCAGTACTTC.

The CDR3 here is CASSSGPDLTQYF. CDR3 coding DNA: TGTGCCAGCAGCTCAGGCCCGGACCTTACGCAGTATTTT. J is TRBJ2-3 and V is TRBV7-9, with no clear D. V lost 4 bases, J lost 8 bases, and 13 bases lay in between. CDR1 SEHNR and CDR2 FQNEAQ come from the germline V gene (reference sequence). The length of the CDR3 is 13 residues.

The CDR3 region has the DNA TGTGCCAGCAGTTACTATCGACAGTTAACCTACGAGCAGTACTTC. Its protein product is CASSYYRQLTYEQYF. The chain combines TRBV6-5 with TRBJ2-7, with a tentative D call TRBD1 (5 bases). The CDR3 covers 15 residues. CDR1 and CDR2 from the germline V gene are MNHEY and SVGAGI. The V end lost 1 base, the J end lost 2 bases, and 12 bases lay between the germline ends.

The genes are TRBV6-1 and TRBJ1-5; a weak D match, TRBD1 (6 bases). With 7 bases removed from V and 4 bases from J, the gap between germline ends came to 14 bases. This CDR3 has 14 residues. CDR1 MNHNS and CDR2 SASEGT come from the germline V gene. The CDR3 loop reads CASTPTGINQPQHF. In nucleotides, the CDR3 is TGTGCCAGCACCCCCACAGGGATTAATCAGCCCCAGCATTTT.

This clone was counted once. This chain joins TRBV30 and TRBJ2-3; TRBD1 agrees at 7 bases. This CDR3 has 14 residues. CDR1 and CDR2 from the germline V gene are GTSNPN and SVGIG (reference sequence). J gave up 2 bases and V 2 bases, and 4 bases lay outside the gene matches. CDR3 bases: TGTGCCTGGAGTCGGACAGGTTCCACAGATACGCAGTATTTT. Its translation: CAWSRTGSTDTQYF.

The CDR3 loop is CASSSPGGAGTEAFF. The CDR3 nucleotides are TGCGCCAGCAGCTCCCCTGGGGGCGCGGGCACTGAAGCTTTCTTT. The chain has TRBV5-1 and TRBJ1-1, with D possibly TRBD1 on 6 matching bases. The germline gives CDR1 SGHRS, CDR2 YFSETQ. The CDR3 loop spans 15 amino acids. Trimming stripped 3 bases from V and 4 bases from J, with 16 bases between.

The chain is built from TRBV6-1 and TRBJ1-6; no clear D gene. V was cut by 2 bases and J by 5 bases, with 19 bases left in between. In germline, CDR1 is MNHNS, CDR2 SASEGT. This CDR3 region has 18 residues. CDR3 loop: CASSERELQRTNNSPLHF. The CDR3, as DNA: TGTGCCAGCAGTGAAAGGGAACTACAGAGGACCAATAATTCACCCCTCCACTTT.

The rearrangement links TRBV2 to TRBJ2-6; TRBD1 aligns across 10 bases. CDR1 SNHLY and CDR2 FYNNEI come from the germline V gene. The CDR3 sequence is 17 residues long. After removal of 6 bases from V and 2 bases from J, the junction contained 7 bases not matched to a gene. The CDR3 reads CASSAGTGVAGANVLTF. Written as DNA, the CDR3 is TGTGCCAGCAGCGCCGGGACAGGGGTTGCTGGGGCCAACGTCCTGACTTTC.

The CDR3 is CASSLSGTGLTEQYF. The CDR3 DNA reads as TGCGCCAGCAGCTTAAGCGGGACAGGGTTGACCGAGCAGTACTTC. The chain is built from TRBV5-1 and TRBJ2-7; 9 nucleotides match TRBD1. CDR1 is SGHRS, CDR2 YFSETQ, per germline. The CDR3 covers 15 residues. J was trimmed by 6 bases and V by 2 bases; bases with no gene match: 9.

The chain combines TRBV7-9 with TRBJ2-7, with 7 nucleotides matching TRBD1. The CDR3 runs 11 residues. Germline V gene lookup returns CDR1 SEHNR and CDR2 FQNEAQ (reference sequence). With 5 bases clipped from V and 7 bases from J, the junction kept 2 bases outside the gene matches. Here the CDR3 reads CASSKTGEQYF. Written as DNA, the CDR3 is TGTGCCAGCAGCAAGACAGGGGAGCAGTACTTC.

V and J are TRBV15 and TRBJ1-4; D remains unclear. The CDR3 is made up of 15 amino acids. Germline CDR1 is LNHNV and CDR2 is YYDKDF (reference sequence). The ends were cut back, 0 bases at V and 7 bases at J, with 12 bases in the middle. CDR3 in amino acids: CATSRDLATSEKLFF. CDR3 in DNA: TGTGCCACCAGCAGAGATCTAGCTACGAGTGAAAAACTGTTTTTT.

The gene calls are TRBV25-1 and TRBJ1-6; D gene unclear. CDR3 length: 13 residues. V was clipped by 5 bases and J by 7 bases, with 9 bases between them. Germline V gives CDR1 MGHDK, CDR2 SYGVNS. CDR3 DNA: TGTGCCAGCAGTTGGGGTCAGAATTCACCCCTCCACTTT. Its protein product is CASSWGQNSPLHF.

About this clone itself: A much larger clone lies one base from this, so it may be a read error. The rearrangement joins TRBV19 to TRBJ1-5; D uncertain. The germline V gene encodes CDR1 LNHDA and CDR2 SQIVND (reference sequence). The CDR3 length is 15 residues. V was shortened by 7 bases and J by 0 bases, with 13 bases between the two germline ends. The CDR3 DNA follows: TGTGCCAGTAATACGAGACGGAGTAGCAATCAGCCCCAGCATTTT. As protein: CASNTRRSSNQPQHF.

V gene TRBV15 combines with J gene TRBJ2-7, with D possibly called TRBD1 or TRBD2 (5 bases each). Germline values: CDR1 LNHNV, CDR2 YYDKDF (reference sequence). This CDR3 is 15 amino acids long. V was cut by 5 bases and J by 5 bases, with 19 bases left in between. The CDR3 DNA reads as TGTGCCACCAGCGCGACCGGGACCACCCTTGACGAGCAGTACTTC. It encodes CATSATGTTLDEQYF.

This clone was seen a single time. The chain uses TRBV5-6 and TRBJ2-7, with D unresolved. This CDR3 is 14 amino acids long. The V end lost 2 bases, the J end lost 6 bases, and 15 bases lay between the germline ends. Germline values: CDR1 SGHDT, CDR2 YYEEEE. CDR3: CASSLISLVGEQYF. The DNA of the CDR3 is TGTGCCAGCAGCTTAATTTCGTTGGTAGGCGAGCAGTACTTC.

This clone has just one count. This chain links TRBV19 with TRBJ1-5, with a tentative D call TRBD1 (6 bases). V dropped 4 bases and J dropped 2 bases, with 9 bases sitting between them. Germline V gene lookup returns CDR1 LNHDA and CDR2 SQIVND (reference sequence). The CDR3 is made up of 14 amino acids. CDR3 nucleotide sequence: TGTGCCAGTAGTAGGACAGTCGGCAATCAGCCCCAGCATTTT. This sequence encodes CASSRTVGNQPQHF.

This chain joins TRBV5-1 and TRBJ2-3; 10 bases line up with TRBD2. The CDR3 sequence is 19 residues long. Per germline, CDR1 SGHRS and CDR2 YFSETQ. Trimming removed 3 bases from V and 2 bases from J; junction bases left unmatched: 15. The DNA of the CDR3 is TGCGCCAGCAGCTCTCGAGCGGGAGGGCGCCTAACTTACACAGATACGCAGTATTTT. It translates to CASSSRAGGRLTYTDTQYF. The full variable domain, in which reference TRBV5-1 and TRBJ2-3 provide the parts outside the CDR3, is KAGVTQTPRYLIKTRGQQVTLSCSPISGHRSVSWYQQTPGQGLQFLFEYFSETQRNKGNFPGRFSGRQFSNSRSEMNVSTLELGDSALYLCASSSRAGGRLTYTDTQYFGPGTRLTVL.

In DNA form, the CDR3 reads TGCGCCAGCAGCTCCACCCCGCAGCCTAGCACAGATACGCAGTATTTT. Residues: CASSSTPQPSTDTQYF. The chain uses TRBV5-1 and TRBJ2-3, with no clear D. This CDR3 has 16 amino acids. V dropped 3 bases and J dropped 0 bases, with 14 bases sitting between them. Germline CDR1 SGHRS, CDR2 YFSETQ.

The chain links TRBV7-9 to TRBJ1-3, with a weak D call TRBD1 (6 bases). The germline CDR1 and CDR2 sequences are SEHNR and FQNEAQ (reference sequence). The CDR3 spans 15 residues. With 4 bases removed from V and 0 bases from J, the gap between germline ends came to 10 bases. The CDR3 spells CASSYREFSGNTIYF. In DNA form, the CDR3 reads TGTGCCAGCAGCTACAGGGAATTCTCTGGAAACACCATATATTTT.

The V and J genes are TRBV28 and TRBJ2-3, with TRBD1 as a possible D gene (6 bases). V dropped 8 bases and J dropped 0 bases, with 12 bases sitting between them. CDR3 length: 14 residues. Germline V lookup: CDR1 MDHEN, CDR2 SYDVKM. CDR3 DNA sequence: TGTGCCAGCGGACAGCCGATTAGCACAGATACGCAGTATTTT. This codes for CASGQPISTDTQYF.

The chain employs TRBV19 and TRBJ2-5, with 10 bases lining up with TRBD1. Looked up from germline, CDR1 is LNHDA and CDR2 is SQIVND (reference sequence). The V and J ends lost 2 bases and 5 bases, in that order; junction bases with no gene match: 8. The CDR3 runs to 16 residues. Here the CDR3 reads CASSITGTGVRETQYF. CDR3 sequence (DNA): TGTGCCAGTAGTATAACCGGGACAGGGGTCAGGGAGACCCAGTACTTC. Variable domain in full (rest from reference TRBV19 and TRBJ2-5): DGGITQSPKYLFRKEGQNVTLSCEQNLNHDAMYWYRQDPGQGLRLIYYSQIVNDFQKGDIAEGYSVSREKKESFPLTVTSAQKNPTAFYLCASSITGTGVRETQYFGPGTRLLVL.